One and the same sample provided the 20 T cell receptor beta chains below, sequenced in a study of response to subunit inactivated influenza vaccine. TCRdb recomputed calls from the RT-PCR reads with MiXCR, one row per CDR3 protein. The sample includes 860,000 or so distinct CDR3 sequences, 21% of them seen just once. The sequenced sample was PBMCs from blood, obtained 5 days after vaccination. These receptors came from a man in his fifties or sixties who received an inactivated influenza vaccine.

This clonotype turned up a few times. The V and J genes are TRBV20-1 and TRBJ1-5, with 7 bases lining up with TRBD1. CDR1 and CDR2 from the germline V gene are DFQATT and SNEGSKA (reference sequence). The trim removed 1 base at V and 6 bases at J, leaving 6 bases unmatched. The CDR3 totals 14 residues. The CDR3 spells CSARAEDRVQPQHF. DNA for the CDR3: TGCAGTGCTAGAGCTGAAGACAGGGTTCAGCCCCAGCATTTT.

The V and J genes are TRBV20-1 and TRBJ1-1; no firm D call. V was pared by 6 bases and J by 6 bases, with 17 bases between. The CDR3 spans 13 residues. CDR1 is DFQATT and CDR2 is SNEGSKA in the germline V gene (reference sequence). CDR3 sequence reads: CSASGPFNAEAFF. The DNA of the CDR3 is TGCAGTGCCAGCGGTCCCTTCAACGCTGAAGCTTTCTTT.

This clonotype occurred a few times. The CDR3 is CASRTSGLAKNIQYF. CDR3 DNA: TGTGCCAGTCGGACTAGCGGATTAGCCAAAAACATTCAGTACTTC. J is TRBJ2-4 and V is TRBV6-1; 10 nucleotides align to TRBD2. Germline lookup yields CDR1 MNHNS and CDR2 SASEGT. The CDR3 spans 15 residues. V was pared by 9 bases and J by 0 bases, with 5 bases of the junction left unmatched.

The J gene is TRBJ2-3, the V gene TRBV11-2; 9 bases map to TRBD2. The CDR3 loop spans 17 amino acids. V was pared by 5 bases and J by 1 base, with 10 bases of the junction left unmatched. CDR1 is SGHAT and CDR2 is FQNNGV in the germline V gene. This CDR3 reads CASSPGTRLAGTDTQYF. In nucleotides, the CDR3 is TGTGCCAGCAGCCCCGGTACGAGACTAGCGGGCACAGATACGCAGTATTTT.

This clonotype was detected only once. This chain links TRBV20-1 with TRBJ1-2; maybe TRBD1 (6 bases). With 3 bases removed from V and 0 bases from J, the gap between germline ends came to 11 bases. This CDR3 has 14 residues. CDR1 is DFQATT, CDR2 SNEGSKA, per germline (reference sequence). The CDR3 DNA sequence: TGCAGTGCTAGCGAAGGGGGGCCTAACTATGGCTACACCTTC. Translating it yields CSASEGGPNYGYTF.

The chain employs TRBV5-5 and TRBJ1-5; a weak D match, TRBD1 (6 bases). Germline CDR1 is SGHKS and CDR2 is YYEKEE (reference sequence). CDR3 size: 14 residues. The germline V and J ends were trimmed by 0 bases and 7 bases, with 11 bases remaining between them. As DNA, the CDR3 is TGTGCCAGCAGCTTGGTAGGGGGAAGCCAGCCCCAGCATTTT. This translates into CASSLVGGSQPQHF.

The chain couples TRBV12-3 or TRBV12-4 to TRBJ1-6; D might be TRBD1 (5 bases). The V and J ends lost 3 bases and 8 bases respectively, with 11 bases between them. This CDR3 region has 14 residues. CDR3: CASSFQGPDSPLHF. CDR3 DNA: TGTGCCAGCAGTTTTCAGGGTCCCGATTCACCCCTCCACTTT.

This clonotype came up a few times. The rearrangement links TRBV12-3 or TRBV12-4 to TRBJ1-1; tentative D call: TRBD1 (5 bases). The CDR3 is 13 residues long. V was clipped by 3 bases and J by 3 bases, with 8 bases between them. This CDR3 is CASSLQGHTEAFF. The CDR3, as DNA: TGTGCCAGCAGTTTGCAGGGCCACACTGAAGCTTTCTTT.

The V and J genes are TRBV9 and TRBJ2-7; D may be TRBD1 (6 bases). The ends were cut back, 0 bases at V and 3 bases at J, with 16 bases in the middle. The CDR3 length is 16 residues. Per the germline V gene, CDR1 is SGDLS and CDR2 is YYNGEE. This chain's CDR3 is CASSVGRSGANYEQYF. The CDR3 nucleotides read TGTGCCAGCAGCGTAGGTCGGTCAGGGGCGAACTACGAGCAGTACTTC.

This clonotype came up many times. V gene TRBV10-3 combines with J gene TRBJ2-1; D might be TRBD1 (7 bases). The length of the CDR3 is 15 residues. The V end lost 4 bases, the J end lost 4 bases, and 14 bases lay between the germline ends. Germline values: CDR1 ENHRY, CDR2 SYGVKD. Written as DNA, the CDR3 is TGTGCCATCAGTGTGGAGGGGGCACTGTACAATGAGCAGTTCTTC. Residues: CAISVEGALYNEQFF.

The rearrangement uses TRBV27 and TRBJ2-1; D is perhaps TRBD1 (5 bases). Trimming cost V 3 bases and J 7 bases, with 10 bases left between them. The V gene's germline CDR1 is MNHEY and CDR2 SMNVEV (reference sequence). There are 13 residues in the CDR3. The CDR3 nucleotides read TGTGCCAGCAGTTTTGGGGCGAAGAATGAGCAGTTCTTC. It codes for CASSFGAKNEQFF.

This rearrangement joins TRBV12-3 or TRBV12-4 to TRBJ2-7, with D unclear. CDR3 size: 12 residues. With 7 bases removed from V and 5 bases from J, the gap between germline ends came to 12 bases. CDR3 DNA: TGTGCCAGCAATGAGACCCCTGACGAGCAGTACTTC. The encoded protein is CASNETPDEQYF.

This clonotype turned up a few times. J is TRBJ1-1 and V is TRBV5-5, with no clear D. Trimming cost V 2 bases and J 5 bases, with 7 bases left between them. The CDR3 spans 12 residues. Per germline, CDR1 SGHKS and CDR2 YYEKEE (reference sequence). CDR3 loop: CASSFVATEAFF. Written as DNA, the CDR3 is TGTGCCAGCAGCTTTGTGGCTACTGAAGCTTTCTTT. The variable domain in full, with the rest retrieved from reference TRBV5-5 and TRBJ1-1, is DAGVTQSPTHLIKTRGQQVTLRCSPISGHKSVSWYQQVLGQGPQFIFQYYEKEERGRGNFPDRFSARQFPNYSSELNVNALLLGDSALYLCASSFVATEAFFGQGTRLTVV.

This clonotype has a count of ten or more. The chain carries TRBV20-1 and TRBJ1-5, with unresolved D. Trimming stripped 7 bases from V and 0 bases from J, with 13 bases between. The CDR3 sequence is 14 residues long. The germline V gene has CDR1 DFQATT and CDR2 SNEGSKA (reference sequence). In DNA form, the CDR3 reads TGCAGTGTCCCAACATTCAATAGCAATCAGCCCCAGCATTTT. Residues: CSVPTFNSNQPQHF.

The J gene is TRBJ2-7, the V gene TRBV2, with TRBD1 identical over 7 bases. V dropped 9 bases and J dropped 3; count of bases not matched to a gene: 8. This CDR3 spans 13 amino acids. CDR1 and CDR2 from the germline V gene are SNHLY and FYNNEI. The CDR3 is CASRQGSDYEQYF. The CDR3 coding sequence is TGTGCCAGTCGACAGGGATCAGACTACGAGCAGTACTTC.

The chain links TRBV6-1 to TRBJ1-3; TRBD1 aligns across 7 bases. The V and J ends lost 5 bases and 3 bases, in that order; junction bases with no gene match: 7. The CDR3 runs to 15 residues. In germline, CDR1 is MNHNS, CDR2 SASEGT. CDR3 DNA: TGTGCCAGCAGTAGCATAGGGGGCGATGGAAACACCATATATTTT. Its translation: CASSSIGGDGNTIYF.

This rearrangement joins TRBV28 to TRBJ2-3, with unresolved D. From germline, CDR1 is MDHEN and CDR2 SYDVKM. V was cut by 2 bases and J by 6 bases, with 9 bases left in between. The CDR3 contains 13 residues. The CDR3 DNA reads as TGTGCCAGCAGTTTAGAGGCCCTTGATACGCAGTATTTT. It specifies CASSLEALDTQYF. Variable domain in full (rest from reference TRBV28 and TRBJ2-3): DVKVTQSSRYLVKRTGEKVFLECVQDMDHENMFWYRQDPGLGLRLIYFSYDVKMKEKGDIPEGYSVSREKKERFSLILESASTNQTSMYLCASSLEALDTQYFGPGTRLTVL.

The V gene is TRBV12-3 or TRBV12-4, the J gene TRBJ2-5, with D perhaps matching TRBD1 (6 bases). V dropped 5 bases and J dropped 5 bases, with 15 bases sitting between them. The CDR3 is 14 residues long. This chain's CDR3 is CASSLIRGFETQYF. CDR3 in DNA: TGTGCCAGCAGTCTCATCAGGGGTTTTGAGACCCAGTACTTC.

V usage is TRBV12-3 or TRBV12-4 and J usage is TRBJ1-2; tentatively, D is TRBD1 (6 bases). Trimming took off 6 bases at V and 4 bases at J, with 15 bases between the two ends. The length of the CDR3 is 14 residues. The CDR3 nucleotides are TGTGCCAGCAGCCGCCTCCTAGGGGGCTATGGCTACACCTTC. Translated, it gives CASSRLLGGYGYTF.

The chain couples TRBV7-2 to TRBJ2-5; a possible D gene is TRBD1 (9 bases). The V and J ends lost 1 base and 5 bases respectively, with 17 bases between them. Germline V gene data show CDR1 as SGHTA and CDR2 as FQGNSA. The CDR3 has 16 residues. The CDR3 is CASSLVAGQGMETQYF. For the CDR3, the DNA is TGTGCCAGCAGCTTAGTAGCGGGACAGGGTATGGAGACCCAGTACTTC.